This TCR beta chain was captured in a study of cytomegalovirus exposure and HLA in healthy donors. PCR used 60 Vbeta primers and 13 Jbeta primers. Clones were sequenced by immunoSEQ multiplex PCR, and TCRdb holds only the in-frame ones, with some missing. The sample holds 100,000 to 150,000 clones; about 74% are singletons and the top ten take around 4.2%. The CDR3 loop spans 14 amino acids. The germline V gene encodes CDR1 MNHNS and CDR2 SASEGT. V lost 2 bases to trimming and J lost 7 bases, with 14 bases between them. The genes are TRBV6-1 and TRBJ2-5; D is perhaps TRBD2 (6 bases). This clonotype was sampled from a woman aged 45 to 65 in good health and CMV-seropositive. The sample taken for sequencing was PBMCs. DNA of the CDR3: TGTGCCAGCAGTGAATGGGGGGTGATGGGGACCCAGTACTTC. As protein: CASSEWGVMGTQYF.